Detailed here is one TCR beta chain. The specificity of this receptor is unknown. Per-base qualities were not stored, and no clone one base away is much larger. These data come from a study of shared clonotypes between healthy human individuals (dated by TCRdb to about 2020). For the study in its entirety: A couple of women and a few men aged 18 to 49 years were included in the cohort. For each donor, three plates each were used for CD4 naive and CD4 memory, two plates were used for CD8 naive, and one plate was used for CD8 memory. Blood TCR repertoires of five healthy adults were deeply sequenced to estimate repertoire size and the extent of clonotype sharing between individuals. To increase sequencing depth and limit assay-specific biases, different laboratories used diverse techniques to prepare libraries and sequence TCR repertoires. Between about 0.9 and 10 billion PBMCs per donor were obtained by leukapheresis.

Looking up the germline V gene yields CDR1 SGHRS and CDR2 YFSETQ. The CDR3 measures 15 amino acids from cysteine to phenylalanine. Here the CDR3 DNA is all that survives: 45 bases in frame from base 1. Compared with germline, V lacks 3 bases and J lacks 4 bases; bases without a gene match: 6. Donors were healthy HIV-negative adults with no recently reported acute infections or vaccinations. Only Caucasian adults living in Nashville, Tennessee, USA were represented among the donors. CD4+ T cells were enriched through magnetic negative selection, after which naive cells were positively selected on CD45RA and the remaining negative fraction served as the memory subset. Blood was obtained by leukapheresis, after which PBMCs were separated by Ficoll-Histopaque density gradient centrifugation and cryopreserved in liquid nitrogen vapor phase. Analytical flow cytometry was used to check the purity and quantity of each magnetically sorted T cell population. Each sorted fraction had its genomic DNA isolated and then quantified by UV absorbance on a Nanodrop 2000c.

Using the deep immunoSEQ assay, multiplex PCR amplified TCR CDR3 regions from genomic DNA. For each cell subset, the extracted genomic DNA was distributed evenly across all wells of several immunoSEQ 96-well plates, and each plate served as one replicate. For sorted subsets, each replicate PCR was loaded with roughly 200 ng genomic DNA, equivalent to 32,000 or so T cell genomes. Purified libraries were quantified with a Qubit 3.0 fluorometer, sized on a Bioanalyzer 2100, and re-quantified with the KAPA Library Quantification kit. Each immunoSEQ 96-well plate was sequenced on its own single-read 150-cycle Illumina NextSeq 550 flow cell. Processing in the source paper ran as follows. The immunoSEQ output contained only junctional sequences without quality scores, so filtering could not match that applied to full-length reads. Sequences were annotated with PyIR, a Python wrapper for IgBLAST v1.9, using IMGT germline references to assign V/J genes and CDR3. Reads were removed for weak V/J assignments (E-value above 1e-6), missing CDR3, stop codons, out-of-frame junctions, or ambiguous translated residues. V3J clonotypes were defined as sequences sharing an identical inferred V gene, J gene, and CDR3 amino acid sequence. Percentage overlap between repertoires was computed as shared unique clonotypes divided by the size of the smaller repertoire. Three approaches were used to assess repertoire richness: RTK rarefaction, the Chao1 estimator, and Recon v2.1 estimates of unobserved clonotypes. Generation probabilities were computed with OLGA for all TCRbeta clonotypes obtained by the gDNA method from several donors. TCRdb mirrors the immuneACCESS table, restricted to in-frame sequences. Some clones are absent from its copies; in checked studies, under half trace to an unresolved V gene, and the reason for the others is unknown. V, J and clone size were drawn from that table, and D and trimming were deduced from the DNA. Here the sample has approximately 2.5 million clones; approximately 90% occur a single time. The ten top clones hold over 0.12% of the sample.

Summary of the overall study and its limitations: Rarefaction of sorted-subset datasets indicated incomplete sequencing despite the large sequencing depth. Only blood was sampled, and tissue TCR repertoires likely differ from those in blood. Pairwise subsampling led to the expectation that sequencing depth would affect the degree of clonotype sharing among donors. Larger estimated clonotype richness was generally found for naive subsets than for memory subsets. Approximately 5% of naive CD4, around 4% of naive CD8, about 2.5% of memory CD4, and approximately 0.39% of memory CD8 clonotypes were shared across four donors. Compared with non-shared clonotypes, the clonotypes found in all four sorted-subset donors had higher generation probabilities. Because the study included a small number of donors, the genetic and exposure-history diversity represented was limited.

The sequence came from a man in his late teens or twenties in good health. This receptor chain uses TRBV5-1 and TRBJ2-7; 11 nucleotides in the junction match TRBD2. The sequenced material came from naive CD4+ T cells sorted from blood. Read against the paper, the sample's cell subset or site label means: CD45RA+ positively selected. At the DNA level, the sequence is TGCGCCAGCAGCTCCGCTAGCGGGGGGATGTACGAGCAGTACTTC. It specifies CASSSASGGMYEQYF.